Presented here are 21 T cell receptor beta chains from one specimen sequenced in a study of blood T cell repertoires in COVID-19. This table comes from immunoSEQ multiplex PCR, and its TCRdb copy is limited to in-frame clones, with some not included. The repertoire holds a few hundred thousand clones, with approximately 90% as singletons. Sequenced: peripheral blood. These receptors originate from a woman aged 40 to 50 who had recovered from COVID-19.

This chain connects TRBV5-1 to TRBJ2-3; 9 nucleotides agree with TRBD2. The CDR3 runs to 16 residues. Trimming removed 4 bases from V and 5 bases from J; junction bases left unmatched: 11. Per the germline V gene, CDR1 is SGHRS and CDR2 is YFSETQ. The CDR3 loop reads CASSPPVAGVLDTQYF. The CDR3 nucleotides read TGCGCCAGCAGCCCCCCGGTAGCGGGAGTGTTAGATACGCAGTATTTT.

The rearrangement links TRBV21-1 to TRBJ2-7; TRBD2, as called in the table, went unchecked against the DNA. TRBV21-1 is an annotated pseudogene. The CDR3 extends over 17 amino acids. The CDR3 DNA is TGTGCCAGCAGCAAAGGTGGGGGGTGGCAGCAACCCTACGAGCAGTACTTC. Encoded protein: CASSKGGGWQQPYEQYF.

The chain recombines TRBV9 with TRBJ2-1, with 10 bases identical to TRBD2. V trimming: 0 bases; J trimming: 9 bases; junction bases outside the gene matches: 3. This CDR3 is 14 amino acids long. Germline V gives CDR1 SGDLS, CDR2 YYNGEE. The CDR3, as DNA: TGTGCCAGCAGCGTAGTGTTAGCGGGGGGTGAGCAGTTCTTC. This codes for CASSVVLAGGEQFF.

The CDR3 DNA reads as TGTGCCAGCAGCTTAGTGCCTGAGCACAATGAGCAGTTCTTC. This gives the protein CASSLVPEHNEQFF. J is TRBJ2-1 and V is TRBV11-2; the D is unclear. The V gene lost 1 base and the J gene lost 5 bases, with 9 bases spanning the gap. Germline loops: CDR1 SGHAT, CDR2 FQNNGV. The length of the CDR3 is 14 residues.

The chain uses TRBV7-3 and TRBJ2-1, with 16 bases aligning to TRBD2. V dropped 5 bases and J dropped 4; count of bases not matched to a gene: 20. The CDR3 length is 22 residues. The germline V gene has CDR1 SGHTA and CDR2 FQGTGA. CDR3 loop: CASSPRGGGGTSGRARYNEQFF. For the CDR3, the DNA is TGTGCCAGCAGCCCACGGGGCGGGGGCGGGACTAGCGGGAGGGCCAGGTACAATGAGCAGTTCTTC.

The chain employs TRBV5-6 and TRBJ2-1, with 7 bases matching TRBD2. The CDR3 contains 16 residues. The germline V gene has CDR1 SGHDT and CDR2 YYEEEE. Losses at the gene ends were 4 bases for V and 5 bases for J; bases not matched to a gene: 12. The CDR3 sequence: CASSRAGGSNHNEQFF. The CDR3 nucleotides are TGTGCCAGCAGCCGGGCCGGGGGGAGTAACCACAATGAGCAGTTCTTC. Supplemented by reference TRBV5-6 and TRBJ2-1, the full variable domain reads DAGVTQSPTHLIKTRGQQVTLRCSPKSGHDTVSWYQQALGQGPQFIFQYYEEEERQRGNFPDRFSGHQFPNYSSELNVNALLLGDSALYLCASSRAGGSNHNEQFFGPGTRLTVL.

This clone has only one observation. The V call is TRBV25-1, the J call TRBJ1-5; D is uncertain. Trimming left V 7 bases short and J 2 bases short, with 9 bases between. The CDR3 has 13 residues. Germline values: CDR1 MGHDK, CDR2 SYGVNS. This CDR3 reads CASTGFGNQPQHF. CDR3 nucleotide sequence: TGTGCCAGCACCGGGTTTGGCAATCAGCCCCAGCATTTT. The complete variable domain, with remaining parts taken from reference TRBV25-1 and TRBJ1-5, reads EADIYQTPRYLVIGTGKKITLECSQTMGHDKMYWYQQDPGMELHLIHYSYGVNSTEKGDLSSESTVSRIRTEHFPLTLESARPSHTSQYLCASTGFGNQPQHFGDGTRLSIL.

The rearrangement joins TRBV6-5 to TRBJ1-4, with 7 bases fitting TRBD1. The CDR3 has 16 residues. V was pared by 0 bases and J by 8 bases, with 9 bases of the junction left unmatched. Germline CDR1 is MNHEY and CDR2 is SVGAGI. CDR3 nucleotides: TGTGCCAGCAGTTACTCGGTGACAGGGTCGGGGGAAAAACTGTTTTTT. Translation: CASSYSVTGSGEKLFF.

This rearrangement joins TRBV9 to TRBJ1-2, with TRBD1 identical over 8 bases. Germline trimming cut 0 bases from V and 4 bases from J; bases unmatched to any gene: 5. CDR1 is SGDLS and CDR2 is YYNGEE in the germline V gene. CDR3 length equals 15 residues. This CDR3 reads CASSVATGASYGYTF. For the CDR3, the DNA is TGTGCCAGCAGCGTAGCGACAGGGGCTTCCTATGGCTACACCTTC.

This clone turned up a few times. The chain employs TRBV5-6 and TRBJ2-7, with 8 bases that match TRBD1. Germline CDR1 and CDR2: SGHDT and YYEEEE. The CDR3 loop spans 15 amino acids. The V segment lost 4 bases and the J segment 5 bases; nucleotides outside the gene matches: 11. CDR3 loop: CASSLGQAIVHEQYF. The CDR3 nucleotides are TGTGCCAGCAGCCTGGGACAGGCCATCGTCCACGAGCAGTACTTC.

This chain links TRBV7-2 with TRBJ1-1, with a tentative D call TRBD1 (5 bases). V was pared by 10 bases and J by 8 bases, with 23 bases between. The germline gives CDR1 SGHTA, CDR2 FQGNSA. The CDR3 length is 14 residues. CDR3: CATTIHRDGGEAFF. The CDR3 coding sequence is TGTGCCACTACGATCCACCGGGACGGGGGAGAAGCTTTCTTT. Full variable domain (rest looked up from reference TRBV7-2 and TRBJ1-1): GAGVSQSPSNKVTEKGKDVELRCDPISGHTALYWYRQSLGQGLEFLIYFQGNSAPDKSGLPSDRFSAERTGGSVSTLTIQRTQQEDSAVYLCATTIHRDGGEAFFGQGTRLTVV.

The J gene is TRBJ1-4, the V gene TRBV7-9; TRBD1 agrees at 8 bases. This CDR3 has 15 residues. CDR1 is SEHNR and CDR2 is FQNEAQ in the germline V gene (reference sequence). The V gene end was trimmed by 5 bases and the J gene end by 8 bases; junction bases not matched to a gene: 10. The CDR3 loop is CASSPPGTGGEKLFF. The CDR3 nucleotides are TGTGCCAGCAGCCCCCCTGGGACAGGCGGGGAAAAACTGTTTTTT.

This clone was seen only once. The CDR3 sequence is CASSPTGADTQYF. The CDR3 DNA reads as TGTGCCAGCAGCCCCACGGGGGCAGATACGCAGTATTTT. The rearrangement joins TRBV6-4 to TRBJ2-3; perhaps TRBD2 as D (6 bases). Germline V gene sequence: CDR1 MRHNA, CDR2 SNTAGT. Deletions cut 6 bases from V and 4 bases from J, with 11 bases between. The CDR3 has 13 amino acids.

J is TRBJ2-3 and V is TRBV7-6; TRBD2 matches 8 bases. Germline assignment: CDR1 SGHVS and CDR2 FNYEAQ. CDR3 length: 17 residues. V lost 1 base and J lost 5; bases outside the gene matches: 11. The DNA for the CDR3 is TGTGCCAGCAGCTTAGTTCGAGCGGGAGTGGTGGGAGATACGCAGTATTTT. Translation gives CASSLVRAGVVGDTQYF.

This clone has more than one count but fewer than ten. The sample has other DNA sequences that encode this CDR3 too. The chain combines TRBV3-1 (or the pseudogene TRBV3-2) with TRBJ2-2; D not resolved. V gave up 4 bases and J gave up 6 bases, with 6 bases separating them. Germline V gives CDR1 LGHDT, CDR2 YNNKEL (reference sequence). This CDR3 contains 12 residues. As DNA, the CDR3 is TGTGCCAGCAGCCGAGGAGCCGGGGAGCTGTTTTTT. It specifies CASSRGAGELFF.

This rearrangement joins TRBV6-5 to TRBJ2-5; 11 bases are shared with TRBD2. Trimming cost V 10 bases and J 5 bases; bases outside gene matches: 6. This CDR3 spans 13 amino acids. Germline V gene sequence: CDR1 MNHEY, CDR2 SVGAGI. Written as DNA, the CDR3 is TGTGCCACAAGACTAGCGGGGTGGGAGACCCAGTACTTC. Translating it yields CATRLAGWETQYF.

CDR3 bases: TGTGCCAGCTCTCGGGGTATGAGGGCCAGTTGGTACTTC. It yields the protein CASSRGMRASWYF. This chain links TRBV11-2 with TRBJ2-7; D is possibly TRBD2 (5 bases). The CDR3 runs 13 residues. Germline CDR1 is SGHAT and CDR2 is FQNNGV. Trimming removed 8 bases at V and 12 bases at J, with 23 bases between.

The chain uses TRBV19 and TRBJ1-5; TRBD1 is a possible D gene (5 bases). This CDR3 spans 16 amino acids. Trimming shortened V by 3 bases and J by 8 bases, and 20 bases separated the two germline ends. Germline V lookup: CDR1 LNHDA, CDR2 SQIVND (reference sequence). The CDR3: CASSMSGSGVGKPQHF. As DNA, the CDR3 is TGTGCCAGTAGTATGTCAGGGTCGGGTGTGGGGAAGCCCCAGCATTTT.

The chain combines TRBV9 with TRBJ2-7; possibly TRBD2 for D (6 bases). The ends were cut back, 0 bases at V and 4 bases at J, with 14 bases in the middle. This CDR3 comprises 15 residues. Germline loops: CDR1 SGDLS, CDR2 YYNGEE. The CDR3 reads CASSVDPRGRYEQYV. The CDR3 DNA follows: TGTGCCAGCAGCGTAGACCCGCGGGGCCGGTACGAGCAGTACGTC.

V usage is TRBV28 and J usage is TRBJ2-3; a weak D match, TRBD1 (6 bases). The germline V gene encodes CDR1 MDHEN and CDR2 SYDVKM. Between the trimmed V and J ends, which lost 1 base and 7 bases, there was a span of 9 bases. The CDR3 runs to 13 residues. The CDR3 loop is CASSLSDSNTQYF. The DNA for the CDR3 is TGTGCCAGCAGTTTATCGGACAGCAATACGCAGTATTTT.

The V call is TRBV9, the J call TRBJ1-2; no clear D. The V gene lost 0 bases and the J gene lost 8 bases, with 8 bases spanning the gap. Germline loops: CDR1 SGDLS, CDR2 YYNGEE. The CDR3 is made up of 12 amino acids. CDR3 nucleotide sequence: TGTGCCAGCAGCGTAGGAGAAACGGGCTACACCTTC. Protein product: CASSVGETGYTF.